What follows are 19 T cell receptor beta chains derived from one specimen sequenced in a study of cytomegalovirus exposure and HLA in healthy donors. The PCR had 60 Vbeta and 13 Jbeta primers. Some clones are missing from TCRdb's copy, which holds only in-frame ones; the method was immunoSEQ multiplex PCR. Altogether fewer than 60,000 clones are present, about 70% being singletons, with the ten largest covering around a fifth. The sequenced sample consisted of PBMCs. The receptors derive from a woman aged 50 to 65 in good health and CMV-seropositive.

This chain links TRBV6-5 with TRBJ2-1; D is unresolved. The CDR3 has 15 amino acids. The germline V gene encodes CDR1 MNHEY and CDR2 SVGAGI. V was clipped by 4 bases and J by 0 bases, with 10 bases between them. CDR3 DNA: TGTGCCAGCAGTTTATTAATCAGCTCCTACAATGAGCAGTTCTTC. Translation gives CASSLLISSYNEQFF.

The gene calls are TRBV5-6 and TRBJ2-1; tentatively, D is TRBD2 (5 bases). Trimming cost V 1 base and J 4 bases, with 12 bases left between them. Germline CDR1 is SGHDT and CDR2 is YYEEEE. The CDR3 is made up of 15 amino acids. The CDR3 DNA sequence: TGTGCCAGCAGCTTGAACGGACTTGAATACAATGAGCAGTTCTTC. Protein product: CASSLNGLEYNEQFF.

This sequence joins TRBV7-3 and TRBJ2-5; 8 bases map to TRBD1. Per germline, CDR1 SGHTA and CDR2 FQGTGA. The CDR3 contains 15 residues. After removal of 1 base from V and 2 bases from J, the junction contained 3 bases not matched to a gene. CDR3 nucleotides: TGTGCCAGCAGCTTAAGGACAGGGACTCAAGAGACCCAGTACTTC. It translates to CASSLRTGTQETQYF. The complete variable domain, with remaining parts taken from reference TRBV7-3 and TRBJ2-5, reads GAGVSQTPSNKVTEKGKYVELRCDPISGHTALYWYRQSLGQGPEFLIYFQGTGAADDSGLPNDRFFAVRPEGSVSTLKIQRTERGDSAVYLCASSLRTGTQETQYFGPGTRLLVL.

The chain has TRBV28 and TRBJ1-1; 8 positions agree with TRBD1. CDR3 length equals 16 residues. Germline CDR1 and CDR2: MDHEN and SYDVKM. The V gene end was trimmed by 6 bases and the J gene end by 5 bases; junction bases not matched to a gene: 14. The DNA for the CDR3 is TGTGCCAGCAGCCCCACGACTATAAACAGGGGGACTGAAGCTTTCTTT. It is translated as CASSPTTINRGTEAFF. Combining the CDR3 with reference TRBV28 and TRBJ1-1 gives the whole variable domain DVKVTQSSRYLVKRTGEKVFLECVQDMDHENMFWYRQDPGLGLRLIYFSYDVKMKEKGDIPEGYSVSREKKERFSLILESASTNQTSMYLCASSPTTINRGTEAFFGQGTRLTVV.

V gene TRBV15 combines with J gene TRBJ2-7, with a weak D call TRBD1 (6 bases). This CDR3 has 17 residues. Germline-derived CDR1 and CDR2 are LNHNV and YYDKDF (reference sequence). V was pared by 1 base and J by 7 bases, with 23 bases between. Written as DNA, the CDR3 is TGTGCCACCAGCAGAGTTGCGTTTCGGGCAGGGGTGGTAGAGCAGTACTTC. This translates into CATSRVAFRAGVVEQYF.

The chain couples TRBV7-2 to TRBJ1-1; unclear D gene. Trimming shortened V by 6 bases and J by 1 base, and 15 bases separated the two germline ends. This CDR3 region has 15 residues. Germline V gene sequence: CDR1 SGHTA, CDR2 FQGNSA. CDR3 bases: TGTGCCAGCAGGGCTCAAATGGCAGGGAACACTGAAGCTTTCTTT. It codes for CASRAQMAGNTEAFF.

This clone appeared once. In nucleotides, the CDR3 is TGCGCCAGCAGCTTGCCACTAGCGGGAGGTTTCTACAATGAGCAGTTCTTC. As protein: CASSLPLAGGFYNEQFF. This chain connects TRBV5-1 to TRBJ2-1, with 12 bases lining up with TRBD2. The CDR3 is 17 amino acids. The V and J ends lost 1 base and 3 bases, in that order; junction bases with no gene match: 5. CDR1 is SGHRS, CDR2 YFSETQ, per germline.

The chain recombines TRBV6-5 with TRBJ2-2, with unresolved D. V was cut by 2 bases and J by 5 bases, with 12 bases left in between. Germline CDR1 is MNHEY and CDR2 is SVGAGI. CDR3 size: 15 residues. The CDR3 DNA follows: TGTGCCAGCAGTTACGAAATGATAGCTACCGGGGAGCTGTTTTTT. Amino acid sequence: CASSYEMIATGELFF.

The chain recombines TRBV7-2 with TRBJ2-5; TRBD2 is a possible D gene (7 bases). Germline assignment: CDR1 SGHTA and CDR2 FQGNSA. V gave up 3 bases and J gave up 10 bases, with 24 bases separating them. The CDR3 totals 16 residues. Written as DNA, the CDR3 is TGTGCCAGCAGCTTGGGGCCCTCGCGGGGGCAAGGTATCCAGTACTTC. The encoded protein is CASSLGPSRGQGIQYF.

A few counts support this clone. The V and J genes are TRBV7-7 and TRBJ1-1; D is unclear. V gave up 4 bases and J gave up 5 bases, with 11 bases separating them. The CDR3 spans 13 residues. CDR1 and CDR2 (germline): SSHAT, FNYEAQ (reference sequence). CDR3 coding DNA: TGTGCCAGCAGCTCCCCATTGAGGACTGAAGCTTTCTTT. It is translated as CASSSPLRTEAFF.

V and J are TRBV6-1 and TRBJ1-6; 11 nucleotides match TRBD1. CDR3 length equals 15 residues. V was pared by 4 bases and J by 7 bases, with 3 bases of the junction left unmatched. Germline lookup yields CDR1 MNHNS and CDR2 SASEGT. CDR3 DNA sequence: TGTGCCAGCAGTGGGACAGGGGGCATGAATTCACCCCTCCACTTT. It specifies CASSGTGGMNSPLHF.

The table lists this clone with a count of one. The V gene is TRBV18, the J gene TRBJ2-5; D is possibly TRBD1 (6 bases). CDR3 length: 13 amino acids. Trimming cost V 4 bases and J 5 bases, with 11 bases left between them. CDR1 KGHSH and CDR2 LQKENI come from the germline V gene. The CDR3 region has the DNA TGTGCCAGCTCACGAGACAGGTCTGAGACCCAGTACTTC. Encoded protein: CASSRDRSETQYF.

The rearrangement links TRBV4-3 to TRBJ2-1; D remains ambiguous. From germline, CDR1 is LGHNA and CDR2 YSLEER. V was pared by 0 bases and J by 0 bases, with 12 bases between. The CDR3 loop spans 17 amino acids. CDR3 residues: CASSQDFWLNSYNEQFF. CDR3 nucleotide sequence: TGCGCCAGCAGCCAAGATTTCTGGCTGAACTCCTACAATGAGCAGTTCTTC.

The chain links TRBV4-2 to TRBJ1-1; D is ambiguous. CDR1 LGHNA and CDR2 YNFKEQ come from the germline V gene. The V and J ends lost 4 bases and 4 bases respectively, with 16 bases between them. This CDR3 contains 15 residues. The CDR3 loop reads CASSPRGGSSTEAFF. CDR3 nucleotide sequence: TGTGCCAGCAGCCCGCGTGGAGGGTCTAGCACTGAAGCTTTCTTT.

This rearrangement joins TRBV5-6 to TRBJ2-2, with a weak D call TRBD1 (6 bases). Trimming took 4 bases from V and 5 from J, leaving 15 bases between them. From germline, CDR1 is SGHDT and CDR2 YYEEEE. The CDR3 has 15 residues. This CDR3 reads CASSGDTRFTGELFF. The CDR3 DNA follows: TGTGCCAGCAGCGGGGACACTCGCTTTACCGGGGAGCTGTTTTTT.

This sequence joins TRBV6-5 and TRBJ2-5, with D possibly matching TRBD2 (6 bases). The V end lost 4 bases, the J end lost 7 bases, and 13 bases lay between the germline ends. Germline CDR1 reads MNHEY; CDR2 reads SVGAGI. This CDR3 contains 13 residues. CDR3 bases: TGTGCCAGCAGTTCTTTATCGGGAGTGACCCAGTACTTC. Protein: CASSSLSGVTQYF.

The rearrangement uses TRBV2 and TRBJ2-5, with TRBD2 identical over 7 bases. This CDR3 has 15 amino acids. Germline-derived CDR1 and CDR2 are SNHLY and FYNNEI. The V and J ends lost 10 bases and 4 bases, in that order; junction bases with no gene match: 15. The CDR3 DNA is TGTGCCACCGGGTGGGGGGGAGGGTTTCCAGAGACCCAGTACTTC. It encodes CATGWGGGFPETQYF.

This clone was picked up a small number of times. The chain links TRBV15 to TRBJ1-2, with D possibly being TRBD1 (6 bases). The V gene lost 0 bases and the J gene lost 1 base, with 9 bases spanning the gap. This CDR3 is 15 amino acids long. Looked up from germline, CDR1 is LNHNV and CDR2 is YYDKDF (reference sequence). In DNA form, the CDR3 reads TGTGCCACCAGCAGAGATAGGGGGATTAACTATGGCTACACCTTC. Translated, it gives CATSRDRGINYGYTF.

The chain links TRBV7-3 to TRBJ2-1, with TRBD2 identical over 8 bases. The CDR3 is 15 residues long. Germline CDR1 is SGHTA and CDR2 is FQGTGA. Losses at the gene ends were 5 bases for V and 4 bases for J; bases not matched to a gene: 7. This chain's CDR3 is CASSPGVAGYNEQFF. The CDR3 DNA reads TGTGCCAGCAGCCCTGGGGTAGCGGGGTACAATGAGCAGTTCTTC.